This T cell receptor (beta chain) was retrieved from a study of response to subunit inactivated influenza vaccine. The study's findings and limits: It was suggested by the authors that few new T cells are recruited by each seasonal influenza vaccination.

As regards this clonotype: Its antigen is currently unknown.

This CDR3 is 15 amino acids long. Looked up from germline, CDR1 is LGHNA and CDR2 is YSLEER. V was trimmed by 5 bases and J by 5 bases, leaving 15 bases between them. TCRdb passed the RT-PCR reads through MiXCR, listing each CDR3 protein once. The sample yields around 850,000 distinct CDR3 sequences, about a fifth seen once. The chain uses TRBV4-3 and TRBJ1-4; D not resolved. Sequences were derived from PBMCs from blood, sampled 5 days after vaccination. This sequence was found in a man in his forties or fifties who received an inactivated influenza vaccine. CDR3 in amino acids: CASSDRGLPNEKLFF. DNA of the CDR3: TGCGCCAGCAGCGACCGAGGACTGCCGAATGAAAAACTGTTTTTT.